This T cell receptor beta chain was identified in a study of T-cell memory formation after mild COVID-19. Study at large: There were largely donor-specific TCR clusters.

Notes on the study in general: Researchers found some responding clones in pre-infection memory, a sign that cross-reactive memory joined. Nothing confirmed that second-wave clones peaking on day 37 were specific for SARS-CoV-2. Shrinking CD4+ clones were chiefly CM and EM; CD8+ ones were chiefly EMRA.

About this clonotype itself: Its antigen remains unknown.

V lost 4 bases to trimming and J lost 0 bases, with 10 bases between them. The CDR3 has 15 residues. Germline CDR1 reads LGHDT; CDR2 reads YNNKEL (reference sequence). TCRdb re-analysed the 5' RACE reads in MiXCR, keeping a single row per CDR3 protein. Of roughly 130,000 distinct CDR3 sequences detected, around a sixth appear once; the ten largest clones hold approximately 13%. The sequence was collected from an adult woman who had mild COVID-19 (a few samples of this study predate the infection). Cell type and time point are not known. The chain carries TRBV3-1 and TRBJ2-1; D might be TRBD2 (6 bases). The sequenced material came from PBMCs or a T cell subset sorted from them (not recorded which). This chain's CDR3 is CASSPTSSSYNEQFF. Written as DNA, the CDR3 is TGTGCCAGCAGCCCCACTAGCAGCTCCTACAATGAGCAGTTCTTC.